This entry concerns a single T cell receptor (beta chain). Antigen specificity is unknown. Clones were sequenced by immunoSEQ multiplex PCR, and TCRdb holds only the in-frame ones, with some missing. The sample lists 110,000 or so clones, approximately 90% occurring once. This record comes from a study of T cell responses to AZD1222 COVID-19 vaccine. Doses given second, at about 4 or about 12 weeks, were pooled. General observations from the study: AZD1222 recipients seropositive at baseline numbered only 5 to 7.

Trimming pared 4 bases from V and 6 bases from J, leaving 13 bases between. In germline, CDR1 is SNHLY, CDR2 FYNNEI. The CDR3 covers 14 residues. The chain recombines TRBV2 with TRBJ1-5; no firm D call. Source: peripheral blood, taken 28 days after the second AZD1222 dose. The TCR comes from an adult who received the AZD1222 COVID-19 vaccine. CDR3 nucleotides: TGTGCCAGCAGTGGGTACACCTCGGGTCAGCCCCAGCATTTT. The encoded protein is CASSGYTSGQPQHF.